The rows below give T cell receptor beta chains drawn from one sample of a study of patients and donors after allogeneic stem cell transplantation. TCRdb re-called the RT-PCR reads with MiXCR, one entry per CDR3 protein. The table shows about 960,000 distinct CDR3 sequences, with approximately 19% occurring only once. Sequenced input: blood, either unsorted or a sorted T cell fraction (not recorded which). The source is a human donor who was either an allogeneic HSCT recipient or a stem cell or donor lymphocyte infusion donor (not recorded which). It is not recorded whose cells these are; they may come from a transplant donor. Each CDR3 is given with its conserved first and last residue. The D gene is left open where the match is weak. A row's size may be missing; if present it is once, few, many or a size class.

J gene: TRBJ2-2
D gene: TRBD1
clone size: few
V gene: TRBV20-1
CDR3 DNA: TGCAGTGCTATCCGGGACAGGGGTAAAACCGGGGAGCTGTTTTTT
CDR3 protein: CSAIRDRGKTGELFF

J gene: TRBJ1-5
D gene: .
clone size: few
V gene: TRBV2
CDR3 DNA: TGTGCCAGCGGACAGTGGGGCAGGGATCCCCAGCATTTT
CDR3 protein: CASGQWGRDPQHF

J gene: TRBJ2-7
D gene: .
clone size: few
V gene: TRBV5-6
CDR3 DNA: TGTGCCAGCAGCTTCGGCGCGGGCTCCTACGAGCAGTACTTC
CDR3 protein: CASSFGAGSYEQYF

J gene: TRBJ1-5
D gene: .
clone size: once
V gene: TRBV6-4
CDR3 DNA: TGTGCCAGCAGTGCGGGTTATAATCAGCCCCAGCATTTT
CDR3 protein: CASSAGYNQPQHF

J gene: TRBJ1-5
D gene: .
clone size: .
V gene: TRBV28
CDR3 DNA: TGTGCCAGCAGTTCACCCACCGGGGGGAATCAGCCCCAGCATTTT
CDR3 protein: CASSSPTGGNQPQHF

J gene: TRBJ1-1
D gene: TRBD1
clone size: .
V gene: TRBV29-1
CDR3 DNA: TGCAGCGTTGAAAGACAGGGCTTGCACACTGAAGCTTTCTTT
CDR3 protein: CSVERQGLHTEAFF

J gene: TRBJ2-7
D gene: TRBD1
clone size: few
V gene: TRBV7-2
CDR3 DNA: TGTGCCAGCAGCCTAACCGGGACAGGGGTAGAGGAGCAGTACTTC
CDR3 protein: CASSLTGTGVEEQYF

J gene: TRBJ2-5
D gene: .
clone size: few
V gene: TRBV27
CDR3 DNA: TGTGCCAGCTCGAAGGGTGGCAGACAAGAGACCCAGTACTTC
CDR3 protein: CASSKGGRQETQYF

J gene: TRBJ1-1
D gene: .
clone size: few
V gene: TRBV2
CDR3 DNA: TGTGCCAGCGTTAAAGGCTGGAACACTGAAGCTTTCTTT
CDR3 protein: CASVKGWNTEAFF

J gene: TRBJ2-7
D gene: TRBD1
clone size: .
V gene: TRBV12-3/TRBV12-4
CDR3 DNA: TGTGCCAGCAGTTATACCGGGACAGGAACGTCCTACGAGCAGTACTTC
CDR3 protein: CASSYTGTGTSYEQYF

J gene: TRBJ2-2
D gene: .
clone size: .
V gene: TRBV6-1
CDR3 DNA: TGTGCCAGCAGCTCGGACTACCCCAACACCGGGGAGCTGTTTTTT
CDR3 protein: CASSSDYPNTGELFF

J gene: TRBJ2-1
D gene: TRBD2
clone size: few
V gene: TRBV7-9
CDR3 DNA: TGTGCCAGCAGCAACTGGACTAGCGGCAACAATGAGCAGTTCTTC
CDR3 protein: CASSNWTSGNNEQFF

J gene: TRBJ1-2
D gene: TRBD1
clone size: .
V gene: TRBV20-1
CDR3 DNA: TGCAGTGCTAGAGTTAGAGGACAGGGCTTCTATGGCTACACCTTC
CDR3 protein: CSARVRGQGFYGYTF